The 9 T cell receptor beta chains below all came from one sample that was sequenced in a study of technical replicates of blood from a handful of donors. Assay used: immunoSEQ multiplex PCR; TCRdb lists only in-frame clones, some missing. Among under 85,000 clones listed, under 98% were seen once. Material: T cells isolated from PBMCs. The receptors shown here come from a human donor in good health.

This rearrangement joins TRBV5-5 to TRBJ1-3; D gene ambiguous. Germline CDR1 is SGHKS and CDR2 is YYEKEE (reference sequence). Trimming cost V 0 bases and J 0 bases, with 10 bases left between them. The CDR3 spans 16 residues. CDR3 bases: TGTGCCAGCAGCTTGGGCGGCAGATCCTCTGGAAACACCATATATTTT. It yields the protein CASSLGGRSSGNTIYF.

The chain has TRBV7-9 and TRBJ2-5; 11 nucleotides match TRBD2. Per germline, CDR1 SEHNR and CDR2 FQNEAQ (reference sequence). V lost 5 bases to trimming and J lost 2 bases; unmatched junction nucleotides: 7. The CDR3 has 16 amino acids. The CDR3 protein is CASSPGGLADQETQYF. For the CDR3, the DNA is TGTGCCAGCAGCCCCGGGGGACTAGCGGATCAAGAGACCCAGTACTTC.

The chain carries TRBV7-9 and TRBJ1-2; a possible D gene is TRBD1 (6 bases). CDR1 is SEHNR and CDR2 is FQNEAQ in the germline V gene (reference sequence). The CDR3 extends over 13 amino acids. V was pared by 5 bases and J by 6 bases, with 13 bases between. As DNA, the CDR3 is TGTGCCAGCAGCCTGGGGGCCAGGGATGGCTACACCTTC. Its translation is CASSLGARDGYTF.

V usage is TRBV2 and J usage is TRBJ2-5, with D hard to call. The germline gives CDR1 SNHLY, CDR2 FYNNEI. The V gene lost 5 bases and the J gene lost 2 bases, with 3 bases spanning the gap. This CDR3 spans 11 amino acids. CDR3 sequence (DNA): TGTGCCAGCAGTTCGCAAGAGACCCAGTACTTC. Amino acids: CASSSQETQYF.

The chain is built from TRBV30 and TRBJ2-7, with 7 bases fitting TRBD1. There are 13 residues in the CDR3. V lost 1 base and J lost 7; bases outside the gene matches: 7. Germline V gene data show CDR1 as GTSNPN and CDR2 as SVGIG (reference sequence). This CDR3 reads CAWSGGQPGEQYF. CDR3 in DNA: TGTGCCTGGAGTGGGGGACAGCCCGGGGAGCAGTACTTC. Supplemented by reference TRBV30 and TRBJ2-7, the full variable domain reads SQTIHQWPATLVQPVGSPLSLECTVEGTSNPNLYWYRQAAGRGLQLLFYSVGIGQISSEVPQNLSASRPQDRQFILSSKKLLLSDSGFYLCAWSGGQPGEQYFGPGTRLTVT.

This chain joins TRBV4-1 and TRBJ1-1; D is possibly TRBD1 (6 bases). CDR1 and CDR2 from the germline V gene are MGHRA and YSYEKL. The CDR3 spans 16 residues. V lost 4 bases and J lost 5, with 20 bases in between. Here the CDR3 DNA reads TGCGCCAGCAGCCTCCGAGCCGGGGGGCCTGGGACTGAAGCTTTCTTT. Translation gives CASSLRAGGPGTEAFF.

The chain employs TRBV30 and TRBJ2-4; tentative D call: TRBD1 (6 bases). V was pared by 2 bases and J by 1 base, with 9 bases between. Germline-derived CDR1 and CDR2 are GTSNPN and SVGIG (reference sequence). The CDR3 loop spans 14 amino acids. The CDR3 loop is CAWSSDRAKNIQYF. DNA of the CDR3: TGTGCCTGGAGTAGCGACAGGGCCAAAAACATTCAGTACTTC. Drawing the rest from reference TRBV30 and TRBJ2-4, the complete variable domain is SQTIHQWPATLVQPVGSPLSLECTVEGTSNPNLYWYRQAAGRGLQLLFYSVGIGQISSEVPQNLSASRPQDRQFILSSKKLLLSDSGFYLCAWSSDRAKNIQYFGAGTRLSVL.

The gene calls are TRBV2 and TRBJ2-1; 9 positions agree with TRBD1. The germline V gene has CDR1 SNHLY and CDR2 FYNNEI. The J segment lost 7 bases and the V segment lost 9 bases, leaving 7 bases of the junction unmatched. The CDR3 totals 13 residues. Here the CDR3 reads CARNRGRKNEQFF. CDR3 coding DNA: TGTGCCAGAAACAGGGGGCGTAAAAATGAGCAGTTCTTC.

The chain carries TRBV5-1 and TRBJ2-5, with 10 bases that match TRBD1. Germline V gene sequence: CDR1 SGHRS, CDR2 YFSETQ. V shed 1 base and J 4 bases; nucleotides not matched to a gene: 7. The CDR3 sequence is 16 residues long. Here the CDR3 reads CASSLRGTGDVETQYF. The CDR3 DNA reads as TGCGCCAGCAGCTTGCGTGGGACAGGGGATGTAGAGACCCAGTACTTC.